This entry is about one T cell receptor beta chain. Its cognate antigen has yet to be identified. Base-call qualities are not available, and no considerably larger clone is one nucleotide away. Reading the germline V gene (reference sequence) gives CDR1 LNHDA and CDR2 SQIVND. Its CDR3 holds 14 amino acids, cysteine through phenylalanine. Left in the record is the CDR3 DNA by itself, 42 bases read in frame from the first base. V was cut back by 0 bases and J by 0 bases, leaving a gap of 5 bases between them. High-throughput TCR beta sequencing profiled peripheral blood CD8+ and CD4+ T cells from healthy donors, Susac syndrome patients and multiple sclerosis patients. The multiple sclerosis controls were treatment-naive patients whose relapsing-remitting disease, either stable or active, fulfilled the revised McDonald criteria. CD8+ TEMRA cells were enriched by FACS, while bulk CD8+ and CD4+ T cells were purified by magnetic negative isolation. Blood was drawn into EDTA tubes, processed within 24 hours, and PBMCs were isolated by density gradient centrifugation. PBMCs destined for TCR sequencing were cryopreserved in liquid nitrogen and later thawed in a 37 °C water bath. A purity of at least 90% was achieved for sorted or isolated CD4+, CD8+ and CD8+ TEMRA cells.

This sample is drawn from a study of CD8 T cells in Susac syndrome (dated by TCRdb to about 2019). About the full investigation: Repertoire sequencing was used to test whether CD8+ T cell activation and differentiation in Susac syndrome was antigen driven. CD8+ T cell repertoire clonality was compared between about a dozen healthy donors, some 14 Susac syndrome patients and some 15 multiple sclerosis patients.

The investigation overall reported the following: The study acknowledged that relatively few individuals were included in the TCR sequencing and HLA analysis.

RNA was extracted using the RNeasy kit, and roughly 0.5 to 1 microgram was reverse transcribed with random hexamers. The immunoSEQ multiplex PCR assay, which covers 54 Vbeta and 13 Jbeta segments, was used to amplify TCR beta CDR3 regions. To correct PCR amplification bias, a synthetic template baseline was used for both primer optimization and computational correction. As for how the authors treated the data: Reads were annotated to V, D and J genes per IMGT and analyzed with immunoSEQ Analyzer, keeping only productive sequences. To calculate clonality, Shannon entropy was normalized by log2 of the number of productive unique sequences and then subtracted from one. For each patient and control, public and private clones were evaluated among the 100 most prevalent clones. Clones were defined as Susac-specific if absent from the healthy and MS cohorts, from approximately 1,100 published viral clones and from other ImmuneACCESS disease sequences. In-frame beta chains were kept once TCRdb had trimmed the public reads at Q25 with fastp and called clones with MiXCR. CDR3 protein sequences are deduplicated, and each keeps its most common genes and DNA. The V and J calls reflect TCRdb's pipeline rather than the authors' work. Here the sample has hundreds of thousands of distinct CDR3 sequences; 80% to 95% occur a single time. The top ten clones comprise around 0.15% of the sample.

The clonotype was recovered from a human donor with multiple sclerosis. The rearrangement joined TRBV19 to TRBJ1-1; the D gene is not confidently resolved. Sequenced input: CD8+ T cells from PBMCs. The sequence in DNA is TGTGCCAGTAGTATAGATCATGTGAACACTGAAGCTTTCTTT. Its protein product is CASSIDHVNTEAFF. Outside the CDR3, residues come from the reference TRBV19 and TRBJ1-1 proteins, so the full variable domain is: DGGITQSPKYLFRKEGQNVTLSCEQNLNHDAMYWYRQDPGQGLRLIYYSQIVNDFQKGDIAEGYSVSREKKESFPLTVTSAQKNPTAFYLCASSIDHVNTEAFFGQGTRLTVV.